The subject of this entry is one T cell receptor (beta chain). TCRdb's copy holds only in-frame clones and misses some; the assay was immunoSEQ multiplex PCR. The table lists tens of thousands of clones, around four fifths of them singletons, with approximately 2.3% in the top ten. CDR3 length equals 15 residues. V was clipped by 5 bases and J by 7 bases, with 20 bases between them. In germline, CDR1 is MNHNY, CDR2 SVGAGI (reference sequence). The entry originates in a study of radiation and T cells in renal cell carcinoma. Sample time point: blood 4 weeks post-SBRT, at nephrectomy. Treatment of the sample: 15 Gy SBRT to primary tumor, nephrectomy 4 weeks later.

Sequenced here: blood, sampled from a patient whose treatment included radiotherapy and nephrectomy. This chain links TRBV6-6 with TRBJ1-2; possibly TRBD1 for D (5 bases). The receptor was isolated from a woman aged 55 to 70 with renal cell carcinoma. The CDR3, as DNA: TGTGCCAGCAGTCTGACAGAACTTCGGGTTGGTGGCTACACCTTC. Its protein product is CASSLTELRVGGYTF.